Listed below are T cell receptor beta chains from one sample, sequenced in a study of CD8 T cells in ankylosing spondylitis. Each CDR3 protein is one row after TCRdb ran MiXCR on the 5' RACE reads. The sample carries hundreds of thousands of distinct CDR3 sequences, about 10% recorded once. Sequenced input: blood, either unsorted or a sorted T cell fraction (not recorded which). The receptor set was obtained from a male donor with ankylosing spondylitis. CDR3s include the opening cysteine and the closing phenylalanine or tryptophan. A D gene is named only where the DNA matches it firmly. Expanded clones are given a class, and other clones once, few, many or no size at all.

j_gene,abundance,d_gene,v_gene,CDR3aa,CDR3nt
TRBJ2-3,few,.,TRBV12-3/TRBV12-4,CASSRSGHPDTQYF,TGTGCCAGCAGTCGGTCAGGGCACCCAGATACGCAGTATTTT
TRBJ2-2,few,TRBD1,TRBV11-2,CASSLDGTGGSYGELFF,TGTGCCAGCAGCTTAGATGGGACAGGGGGTAGTTACGGGGAGCTGTTTTTT
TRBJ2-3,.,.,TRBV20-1,CSVKQGPDTQYF,TGCAGTGTGAAGCAGGGGCCAGATACGCAGTATTTT
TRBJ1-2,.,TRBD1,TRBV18,CASSPTGGSYGYTF,TGTGCCAGCTCACCTACAGGGGGATCCTATGGCTACACCTTC
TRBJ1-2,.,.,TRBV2,CASSPQENYGYTF,TGTGCCAGCAGTCCCCAGGAAAACTATGGCTACACCTTC
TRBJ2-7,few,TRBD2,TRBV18,CASSPQTSGTTEQYF,TGTGCCAGCTCACCCCAGACTAGCGGGACAACCGAGCAGTACTTC
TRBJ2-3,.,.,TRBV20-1,CSAHFGQLTDTQYF,TGCAGTGCCCATTTTGGACAGCTGACAGATACGCAGTATTTT
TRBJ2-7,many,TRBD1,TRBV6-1,CATTLRGTGFRNEQYF,TGTGCCACCACACTCCGGGGGACAGGCTTTAGGAACGAGCAGTACTTC
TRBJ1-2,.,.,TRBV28,CASSMAGDYGYTF,TGTGCCAGCAGCATGGCGGGGGACTATGGCTACACCTTC
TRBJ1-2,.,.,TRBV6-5,CASSYSVAGGGYTF,TGTGCCAGCAGTTACTCGGTGGCGGGAGGTGGCTACACCTTC
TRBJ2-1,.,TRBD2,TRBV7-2,CASSLELTSGRTFF,TGTGCCAGCAGCTTGGAACTGACTAGCGGGAGGACGTTCTTC
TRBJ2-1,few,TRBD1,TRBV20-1,CSAPRQGDEQFF,TGCAGTGCCCCAAGGCAGGGGGACGAGCAGTTCTTC
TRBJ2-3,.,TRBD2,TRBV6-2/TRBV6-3,CASSYNGGGFTDTQYF,TGTGCCAGCAGTTACAACGGCGGGGGGTTCACAGATACGCAGTATTTT
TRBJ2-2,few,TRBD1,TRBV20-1,CSANDRARSLFF,TGCAGTGCAAACGACAGGGCACGGTCGCTGTTTTTT
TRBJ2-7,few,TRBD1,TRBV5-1,CASGDPRQGADEQYF,TGCGCCAGCGGAGACCCTAGACAGGGGGCGGACGAGCAGTACTTC
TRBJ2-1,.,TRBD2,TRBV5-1,CASSLERLAVGNEQFF,TGCGCCAGCAGCTTGGAGCGACTAGCGGTTGGTAATGAGCAGTTCTTC
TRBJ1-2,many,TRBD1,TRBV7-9,CASSPRRQDREYGYTF,TGTGCCAGCAGCCCTCGACGCCAAGACAGGGAGTATGGCTACACCTTC
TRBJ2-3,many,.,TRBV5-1,CASSTGVDRSTDTQYF,TGCGCCAGCAGCACGGGCGTGGACAGAAGCACAGATACGCAGTATTTT
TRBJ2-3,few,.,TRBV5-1,CASSPEWGGGRDTQYF,TGCGCCAGCAGCCCAGAATGGGGGGGCGGCAGAGATACGCAGTATTTT
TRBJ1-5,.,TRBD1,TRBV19,CATDRGKAYSNQPQHF,TGTGCCACAGACAGGGGGAAGGCTTATAGCAATCAGCCCCAGCATTTT
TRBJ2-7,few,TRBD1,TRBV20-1,CSALNRDRVSYEQYF,TGCAGTGCACTCAACCGGGACAGGGTCTCCTACGAGCAGTACTTC
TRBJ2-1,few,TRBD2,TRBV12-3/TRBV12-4,CASSSTSRRQFF,TGTGCCAGCAGTTCGACTAGCCGAAGGCAGTTCTTC
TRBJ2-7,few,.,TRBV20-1,CSARWAGLPYEQYF,TGCAGTGCTAGATGGGCAGGGTTACCCTACGAGCAGTACTTC
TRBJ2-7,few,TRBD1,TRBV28,CASSSTGASSYEQYF,TGTGCCAGCAGTTCCACAGGGGCTTCCTCCTACGAGCAGTACTTC
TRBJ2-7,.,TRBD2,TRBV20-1,CSARRGVSYEQYF,TGCAGTGCTAGACGGGGGGTTTCATACGAGCAGTACTTC
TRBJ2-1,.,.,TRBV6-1,CASRRGHISYNEQFF,TGTGCCAGCAGGAGGGGCCATATCTCCTACAATGAGCAGTTCTTC
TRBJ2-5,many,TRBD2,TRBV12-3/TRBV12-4,CASSSGRGSQETQYF,TGTGCCAGCAGTTCAGGGAGGGGATCCCAAGAGACCCAGTACTTC
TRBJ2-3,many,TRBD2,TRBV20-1,CSALAGEGTDTQYF,TGCAGTGCACTAGCGGGAGAAGGCACAGATACGCAGTATTTT
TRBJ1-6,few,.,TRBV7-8,CASSLAGLSGPLHF,TGTGCCAGCAGCTTAGCTGGACTGAGCGGACCCCTCCACTTT
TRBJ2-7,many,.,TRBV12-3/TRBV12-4,CASTTGYEQYF,TGTGCCAGCACAACAGGGTACGAGCAGTACTTC
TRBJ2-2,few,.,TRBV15,CATRKFGATGELFF,TGTGCCACCCGAAAATTTGGAGCCACCGGGGAGCTGTTTTTT
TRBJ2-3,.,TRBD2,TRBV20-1,CSAREGNSGDTQYF,TGCAGTGCTAGAGAGGGAAATAGCGGGGATACGCAGTATTTT
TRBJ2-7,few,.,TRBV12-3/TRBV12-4,CASSLRTVYGQYF,TGTGCCAGCAGTCTCCGGACTGTCTACGGGCAGTACTTC
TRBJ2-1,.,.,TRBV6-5,CASSYAGTAFDEQFF,TGTGCCAGCAGTTACGCCGGGACTGCGTTCGATGAGCAGTTCTTC
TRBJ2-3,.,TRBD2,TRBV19,CASRPASGRTDTQYF,TGTGCCAGTAGGCCCGCTAGCGGGCGCACAGATACGCAGTATTTT